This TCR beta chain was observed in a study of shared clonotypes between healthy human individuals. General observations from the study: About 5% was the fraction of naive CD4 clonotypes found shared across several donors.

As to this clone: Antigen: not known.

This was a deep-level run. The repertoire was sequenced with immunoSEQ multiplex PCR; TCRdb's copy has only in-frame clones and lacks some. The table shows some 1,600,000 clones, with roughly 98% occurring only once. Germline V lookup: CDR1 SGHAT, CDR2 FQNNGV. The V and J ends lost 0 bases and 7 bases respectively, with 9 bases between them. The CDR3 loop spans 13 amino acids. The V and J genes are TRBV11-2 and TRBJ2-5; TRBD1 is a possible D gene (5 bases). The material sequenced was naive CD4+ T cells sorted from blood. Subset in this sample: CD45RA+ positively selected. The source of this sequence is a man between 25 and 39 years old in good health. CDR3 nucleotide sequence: TGTGCCAGCAGCTTAGAAACAGGTGTGACCCAGTACTTC. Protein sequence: CASSLETGVTQYF.